The 17 T cell receptor beta chains below all came from one sample that was sequenced in a study of blood T cell repertoires in COVID-19. TCRdb's table, derived via immunoSEQ multiplex PCR, lists solely in-frame clones and lacks some. This table has 250,000 to 350,000 clones, about 81% appearing once. Sequenced sample: peripheral blood. The receptors were gathered from a human donor with COVID-19, enrolled during active disease. The donor label of this sample is uncertain.

The V and J genes are TRBV5-1 and TRBJ2-7; possible D gene TRBD2, 5 bases. Trimming stripped 2 bases from V and 6 bases from J, with 15 bases between. The germline V gene has CDR1 SGHRS and CDR2 YFSETQ. This CDR3 contains 14 residues. The CDR3: CASSFATDSPEQYF. In DNA form, the CDR3 reads TGCGCCAGCAGCTTCGCAACGGACTCCCCCGAGCAGTACTTC.

This clone was counted once. In nucleotides, the CDR3 is TGTGCCTGGAGCCAGGGAGGCTACGAGCAGTACTTC. Amino acid sequence: CAWSQGGYEQYF. This chain joins TRBV30 and TRBJ2-7, with D possibly being TRBD2 (6 bases). Trimming pared 3 bases from V and 3 bases from J, leaving 9 bases between. The germline V gene has CDR1 GTSNPN and CDR2 SVGIG (reference sequence). The CDR3 consists of 12 residues.

The V gene is TRBV7-9, the J gene TRBJ2-4; TRBD2 might be the D (6 bases). The germline CDR1 and CDR2 sequences are SEHNR and FQNEAQ (reference sequence). V lost 1 base and J lost 0, with 10 bases in between. This CDR3 region has 16 residues. CDR3 sequence (DNA): TGTGCCAGCAGCTTAGTCCTGGGGGGAGCCAAAAACATTCAGTACTTC. Its translation: CASSLVLGGAKNIQYF. Filled out from reference TRBV7-9 and TRBJ2-4, the complete variable domain reads DTGVSQNPRHKITKRGQNVTFRCDPISEHNRLYWYRQTLGQGPEFLTYFQNEAQLEKSRLLSDRFSAERPKGSFSTLEIQRTEQGDSAMYLCASSLVLGGAKNIQYFGAGTRLSVL.

The chain couples TRBV7-8 to TRBJ2-7; 7 bases map to TRBD2. The CDR3 consists of 14 residues. Germline values: CDR1 SGHVS, CDR2 FQNEAQ. Germline trimming cut 8 bases from V and 0 bases from J; bases unmatched to any gene: 7. CDR3 region: CASGTNRISYEQYF. As DNA, the CDR3 is TGTGCCAGCGGGACTAATCGCATCTCCTACGAGCAGTACTTC.

This chain links TRBV28 with TRBJ1-3; D remains unclear. There are 15 residues in the CDR3. Trimming removed 7 bases from V and 0 bases from J, with 13 bases in between. The germline V gene encodes CDR1 MDHEN and CDR2 SYDVKM. The CDR3 sequence: CASTIPPYSGNTIYF. As DNA, the CDR3 is TGTGCCAGCACCATACCCCCCTACTCTGGAAACACCATATATTTT.

The chain combines TRBV19 with TRBJ2-1; D perhaps matches TRBD2 (6 bases). V dropped 5 bases and J dropped 4 bases, with 18 bases sitting between them. The CDR3 runs 16 residues. Germline V gene lookup returns CDR1 LNHDA and CDR2 SQIVND (reference sequence). The CDR3 region is CASSPEGVAGYNEQFF. The CDR3 DNA sequence: TGTGCCAGTAGTCCGGAAGGGGTCGCGGGGTACAATGAGCAGTTCTTC. Together with reference TRBV19 and TRBJ2-1, the CDR3 gives the full variable domain: DGGITQSPKYLFRKEGQNVTLSCEQNLNHDAMYWYRQDPGQGLRLIYYSQIVNDFQKGDIAEGYSVSREKKESFPLTVTSAQKNPTAFYLCASSPEGVAGYNEQFFGPGTRLTVL.

This clone occurred a few times. This chain connects TRBV2 to TRBJ2-1, with a weak D call TRBD1 (5 bases). Per germline, CDR1 SNHLY and CDR2 FYNNEI. There are 13 residues in the CDR3. V shed 1 base and J shed 5 bases, with 6 bases lying between them. The CDR3 loop is CASSEGQNNEQFF. CDR3 DNA sequence: TGTGCCAGCAGTGAAGGACAGAACAATGAGCAGTTCTTC.

CDR3 nucleotide sequence: TGTGCCAGCAGTTTATGGACAGGGGGGATGAACACTGAAGCTTTCTTT. Residues: CASSLWTGGMNTEAFF. The chain carries TRBV28 and TRBJ1-1; 9 nucleotides align to TRBD1. Germline assignment: CDR1 MDHEN and CDR2 SYDVKM. This CDR3 has 16 residues. Trimming cost V 0 bases and J 0 bases; bases outside gene matches: 2.

The chain joins TRBV7-8 to TRBJ1-2, with a tentative D call TRBD1 (6 bases). Germline V lookup: CDR1 SGHVS, CDR2 FQNEAQ. V shed 1 base and J shed 10 bases, with 16 bases lying between them. CDR3 length equals 14 residues. CDR3 DNA: TGTGCCAGCAGCTTAGGCGTCGGAGGACAGACCTACACCTTC. It yields the protein CASSLGVGGQTYTF.

The V gene is TRBV24-1, the J gene TRBJ1-1; D gene ambiguous. The CDR3 contains 13 residues. Germline CDR1 reads KGHDR; CDR2 reads SFDVKD. V was clipped by 0 bases and J by 8 bases, with 9 bases between them. In DNA form, the CDR3 reads TGTGCCACCAGTGATTTGATGGCACCAGAAGCTTTCTTT. Translation gives CATSDLMAPEAFF.

The chain is built from TRBV6-5 and TRBJ2-1; D might be TRBD2 (5 bases). The CDR3 is 14 residues long. V lost 8 bases and J 5 bases, leaving 16 bases between the germline ends. The germline CDR1 and CDR2 sequences are MNHEY and SVGAGI. The DNA for the CDR3 is TGTGCCAGCGCGAACATCCGGGGAAACAATGAGCAGTTCTTC. Translating it yields CASANIRGNNEQFF.

V and J are TRBV7-2 and TRBJ1-5, with D hard to call. V was cut by 2 bases and J by 3 bases, with 11 bases left in between. CDR1 is SGHTA and CDR2 is FQGNSA in the germline V gene. This CDR3 contains 15 residues. The chain's CDR3 is CASSLRAGSNQPQHF. CDR3 DNA sequence: TGTGCCAGCAGCTTAAGGGCGGGGTCCAATCAGCCCCAGCATTTT.

The chain links TRBV6-2 or TRBV6-3 to TRBJ2-2; 7 nucleotides match TRBD2. This CDR3 comprises 17 residues. V lost 5 bases, J lost 1 base, and 10 bases stayed unmatched. The germline CDR1 and CDR2 sequences are MNHEY and SVGEGT. The CDR3, as DNA: TGTGCCAGCAGTCCCGACTCACCTAGCGGGAACACCGGGGAGCTGTTTTTT. It translates to CASSPDSPSGNTGELFF.

The chain employs TRBV6-5 and TRBJ1-1; 10 bases align to TRBD1. The V segment lost 9 bases and the J segment 5 bases; nucleotides outside the gene matches: 6. The germline gives CDR1 MNHEY, CDR2 SVGAGI. This CDR3 contains 13 residues. The CDR3 DNA sequence: TGTGCCAGTGCCGGGACAGGGGTTACTGAAGCTTTCTTT. Translation gives CASAGTGVTEAFF.

This clone was detected a few times. The chain carries TRBV2 and TRBJ1-3; unclear D gene. V gave up 10 bases and J gave up 0 bases, with 28 bases separating them. This CDR3 has 19 amino acids. Germline V gene lookup returns CDR1 SNHLY and CDR2 FYNNEI. CDR3 amino acids: CATSQLTPTDLFSGNTIYF. The CDR3, as DNA: TGTGCCACCAGCCAACTAACCCCTACCGACTTGTTCTCTGGAAACACCATATATTTT.

This clone was seen only a few times. For the CDR3, the DNA is TGTGCCAGTAAAACTAGGGTAGATAGAGTCGGTCAGCCCCAGCATTTT. Its translation: CASKTRVDRVGQPQHF. The gene calls are TRBV19 and TRBJ1-5; D unresolved. CDR1 is LNHDA, CDR2 SQIVND, per germline (reference sequence). The CDR3 contains 16 residues. The V gene lost 7 bases and the J gene lost 6 bases, with 22 bases spanning the gap. Combining the CDR3 with reference TRBV19 and TRBJ1-5 gives the whole variable domain DGGITQSPKYLFRKEGQNVTLSCEQNLNHDAMYWYRQDPGQGLRLIYYSQIVNDFQKGDIAEGYSVSREKKESFPLTVTSAQKNPTAFYLCASKTRVDRVGQPQHFGDGTRLSIL.

CDR3 amino acids: CSSGEAGASEQYF. CDR3 nucleotide sequence: TGCAGCTCAGGGGAGGCGGGAGCTTCCGAGCAGTACTTC. V is TRBV29-1 and J is TRBJ2-7; D may be TRBD2 (7 bases). V lost 8 bases, J lost 6 bases, and 20 bases lay in between. In germline, CDR1 is SQVTM, CDR2 ANQGSEA. The CDR3 length is 13 residues.